This T cell receptor (beta chain) was profiled in a study of beta chain features in type 1 diabetes. About the research overall: Sorted cells numbering under 110 million were examined across all samples. Whole-study results and caveats: Moderate but significant shortening of TCRB CDR3s was recorded in all four CD4+ subsets from Type 1 diabetes patients. Since sequencing was performed on cDNA, cells with high TCR expression could be over-represented.

Since all of the isolated RNA was reverse transcribed, expressed TCRB transcripts were what got sequenced. Some clones are missing from TCRdb's copy, which holds only in-frame ones; the method was immunoSEQ multiplex PCR. Of over 150,000 clones listed, around 8.6% were seen once; the top ten hold under 0.65%. The CDR3 spans 15 residues. V gave up 0 bases and J gave up 0 bases, with 9 bases separating them. Germline V gives CDR1 SGHNT, CDR2 YYREEE (reference sequence). In the case of this clone: Its specificity is unknown.

Material for sequencing was central memory CD4+ T cells from blood. The genes are TRBV5-4 and TRBJ1-2; D call uncertain. This TCR derives from a woman aged 18-29 years with type 1 diabetes. The CDR3 sequence is CASSLDPGSNYGYTF. For the CDR3, the DNA is TGTGCCAGCAGCTTGGATCCGGGTTCTAACTATGGCTACACCTTC.